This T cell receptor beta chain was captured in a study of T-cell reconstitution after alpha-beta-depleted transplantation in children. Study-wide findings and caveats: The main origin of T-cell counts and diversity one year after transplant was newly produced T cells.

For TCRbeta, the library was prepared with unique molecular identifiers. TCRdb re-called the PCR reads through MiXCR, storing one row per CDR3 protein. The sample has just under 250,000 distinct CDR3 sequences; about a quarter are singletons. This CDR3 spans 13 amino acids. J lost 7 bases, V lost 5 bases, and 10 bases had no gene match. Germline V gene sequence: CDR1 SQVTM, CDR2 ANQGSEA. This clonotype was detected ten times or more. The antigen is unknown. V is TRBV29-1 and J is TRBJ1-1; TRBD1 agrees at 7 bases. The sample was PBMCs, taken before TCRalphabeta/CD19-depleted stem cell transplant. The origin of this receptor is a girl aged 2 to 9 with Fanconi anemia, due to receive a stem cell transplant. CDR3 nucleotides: TGCAGCGTTCAGACCGGGACAGCCTTTGAAGCTTTCTTT. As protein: CSVQTGTAFEAFF.